The following is a TCR beta chain sequence with its context. Its matching antigen is unknown. Trimming took 2 bases from V and 6 from J, leaving 14 bases between them. CDR3 length: 14 residues. The V gene's germline CDR1 is MNHEY and CDR2 SVGAGI. Clones were read by immunoSEQ multiplex PCR, and TCRdb kept only the in-frame ones, dropping some. The sample shows 150,000 to 180,000 clones, 85% to 95% of them seen only once. These data belong to a study of T cell responses to AZD1222 COVID-19 vaccine. Study-wide findings and caveats: Reportedly, nearly half the spike-specific TCRs target unmutated variant regions. White British donors predominated, females outnumbered males, and clonal diversity was possibly underestimated.

The origin of this receptor is an adult who received the AZD1222 COVID-19 vaccine. The gene calls are TRBV6-5 and TRBJ2-7, with D perhaps TRBD2 (6 bases). The sequences come from peripheral blood, collected 28 days after the second AZD1222 dose. The CDR3 bases are TGTGCCAGCAGTTACCTCGGGGGTGGGATCGAGCAGTACTTC. Protein: CASSYLGGGIEQYF.